Each of the 32 T cell receptor beta chains below was sequenced from the same sample in a study of tumor and adjacent non-tumor tissue in lung cancer. This sample's RNA came from whole unsorted tissue. More than 3 cm separated this lung sample from the edge of the tumor. TCRbeta libraries were built with three rounds of nested PCR, modified from ARM-PCR. TCRdb re-called the multiplex PCR reads with MiXCR, one entry per CDR3 protein. The sample lists about 100,000 distinct CDR3 sequences, approximately 60% occurring once. The source material was distant non-tumor lung tissue. The receptors were gathered from a man aged 25-45 years with non-small cell lung cancer.

Regarding this clonotype: A much larger clone is a single base away; this may be a read error. The CDR3 does not close with the conserved phenylalanine or tryptophan, likely indicating a read error. V usage is TRBV6-5 and J usage is TRBJ1-1; a weak D match, TRBD1 (5 bases). CDR1 is MNHEY and CDR2 is SVGAGI in the germline V gene. The CDR3 extends over 15 amino acids. V was clipped by 7 bases and J by 2 bases, with 17 bases between them. The chain's CDR3 is CASTTGTNVNTEAFI. The CDR3 coding sequence is TGTGCCAGCACCACGGGGACCAACGTAAACACTGAAGCTTTCATT.

There are a few counts of this clonotype. V gene TRBV20-1 combines with J gene TRBJ1-2; D might be TRBD1 (5 bases). Trimming took off 3 bases at V and 10 bases at J, with 15 bases between the two ends. The V gene's germline CDR1 is DFQATT and CDR2 SNEGSKA (reference sequence). This CDR3 spans 12 amino acids. CDR3 sequence (DNA): TGCAGTGCTAGCACAGGACCAGTTGACTACACCTTC. It codes for CSASTGPVDYTF.

The chain links TRBV6-5 to TRBJ2-1, with 7 bases fitting TRBD1. Germline CDR1 MNHEY, CDR2 SVGAGI. Germline trimming cut 6 bases from V and 0 bases from J; bases unmatched to any gene: 8. The CDR3 is 16 amino acids. The DNA of the CDR3 is TGTGCCAGCAGGTCGGACAGGTGGAGCTCCTACAATGAGCAGTTCTTC. This sequence encodes CASRSDRWSSYNEQFF.

For this clonotype: A much larger clonotype is one base distant, so this may be a read error. J is TRBJ1-1 and V is TRBV12-3 or TRBV12-4; D remains ambiguous. V lost 6 bases to trimming and J lost 7 bases, with 9 bases between them. The CDR3 runs to 11 residues. The CDR3 nucleotides read TGTGCCAGCAGATCCCTGGATGAAGCTTTCTTT. Protein: CASRSLDEAFF.

Note on this clonotype: One end of the junction fails to match germline, which may point to a read error. This sequence joins TRBV11-3 and TRBJ2-1; D not certain. Germline values: CDR1 SGHNT, CDR2 YENEEA. The CDR3 consists of 13 residues. CDR3 in DNA: TGTACCAGCAGCCCCACACCTGGCAACGTACAGTTCTTC. Translation: CTSSPTPGNVQFF.

A remark on this clonotype: In this CDR3 the conserved last residue, phenylalanine or tryptophan, is missing, so a read error is likely. The genes are TRBV6-2 or TRBV6-3 and TRBJ2-3; 14 bases map to TRBD2. In germline, CDR1 is MNHEY, CDR2 SVGEGT. The CDR3 is made up of 16 amino acids. With 4 bases clipped from V and 5 bases from J, the junction kept 5 bases outside the gene matches. The CDR3 nucleotides read TGTGCCAGCAGTTTTGTCGGGACTAGCGGGAGAGATACGCAGTATTCT. This gives the protein CASSFVGTSGRDTQYS.

This clonotype was found many times. The chain links TRBV20-1 to TRBJ2-6, with D perhaps being TRBD1 or TRBD2 (5 bases each). Trimming removed 5 bases from V and 3 bases from J, with 20 bases in between. The CDR3 runs to 17 residues. Germline assignment: CDR1 DFQATT and CDR2 SNEGSKA (reference sequence). CDR3 sequence: CSAAREGKTGGANVLTF. In DNA, the CDR3 is TGCAGTGCTGCAAGAGAGGGGAAAACTGGTGGGGCCAACGTCCTGACTTTC.

The gene calls are TRBV20-1 and TRBJ1-4; the match to TRBD1 covers 7 bases. Germline CDR1 is DFQATT and CDR2 is SNEGSKA (reference sequence). This CDR3 is built from 14 residues. CDR3 nucleotide sequence: TGCATTGTTAGAGATAGGAGGGGGCAGGAAAAACTGTTTTTT. Amino acid sequence: CIVRDRRGQEKLFF.

A note on this clonotype: A junction end diverges from the germline sequence, so it may reflect a read error. The genes are TRBV6-1 and TRBJ2-1; TRBD1 matches 12 bases. CDR3 length: 16 amino acids. Per germline, CDR1 MNHNS and CDR2 SASEGT. The chain's CDR3 is CASSFGTGGSYNEQFF. CDR3 nucleotide sequence: TGTGCCAGCAGTTTCGGGACAGGGGGCTCCTACAATGAGCAGTTTTTC.

Turning to this clonotype: At one end, the junction sequence differs from germline, possibly due to a read error. The DNA of the CDR3 is TGTACCAGCAGCGTTAGCGGGGGGGTCAGGGAGCTGTATTTT. Protein sequence: CTSSVSGGVRELYF. The chain carries TRBV11-2 and TRBJ2-2; 11 nucleotides line up with TRBD2. Germline-derived CDR1 and CDR2 are SGHAT and FQNNGV. The CDR3 has 14 amino acids.

In regard to this clonotype: One end of the junction varies from germline; a read error may be responsible. V usage is TRBV20-1 and J usage is TRBJ2-5, with 7 bases lining up with TRBD2. This CDR3 spans 14 amino acids. In germline, CDR1 is DFQATT, CDR2 SNEGSKA (reference sequence). The CDR3 here is CNARGASGWETQYF. As DNA, the CDR3 is TGCAATGCTAGAGGGGCTAGCGGATGGGAGACCCAGTACTTC.

This clonotype was picked up many times. The CDR3 region has the DNA TGTGCCAGCAGCTCAGGGGGCAGGTCCTACGAGCAGTACTTC. Protein product: CASSSGGRSYEQYF. The chain couples TRBV6-6 to TRBJ2-7, with 8 bases that match TRBD1. Looked up from germline, CDR1 is MNHNY and CDR2 is SVGAGI (reference sequence). This CDR3 has 14 residues. V trimming: 6 bases; J trimming: 1 base; junction bases outside the gene matches: 5.

This clonotype was detected a few times. A clone one base away is much larger, so this may be a read error. The conserved phenylalanine or tryptophan normally closing the CDR3 is absent here, so this likely arose from a read error. V is TRBV6-5 and J is TRBJ1-6, with a weak D call TRBD1 (5 bases). V shed 0 bases and J shed 7 bases, with 7 bases lying between them. Germline V gene data show CDR1 as MNHEY and CDR2 as SVGAGI. The CDR3 spans 14 residues. As DNA, the CDR3 is TGTGCCAGCAGTTACTCAGGGGAAAATTCACCCCTCCACTTA. This encodes CASSYSGENSPLHL.

Concerning this clonotype itself: No DNA is shown, since the ends of the CDR3 on it are uncertain; the CDR3 is the one TCRdb lists. The V call is TRBV7-9, the J call TRBJ1-2. Germline V lookup: CDR1 SEHNR, CDR2 FQNEAQ (reference sequence). The CDR3 length is 14 residues, termini included. CDR3 sequence reads: CASSQIMENYGCTF.

As regards this clonotype: The conserved final phenylalanine or tryptophan is absent from the CDR3, which likely points to a read error. In nucleotides, the CDR3 is TGTGCCAGCAGTTATGATTCCAATTCCTACAATGAGCAGTTCTTA. Protein: CASSYDSNSYNEQFL. The rearrangement joins TRBV6-5 to TRBJ2-1; D is unresolved. Trimming removed 3 bases from V and 1 base from J, with 10 bases in between. Germline CDR1 reads MNHEY; CDR2 reads SVGAGI. The CDR3 runs 15 residues.

Notes on this clonotype: A junction end diverges from the germline sequence, so it may reflect a read error. This chain uses TRBV6-5 with TRBJ2-2, with TRBD2 as a possible D gene (5 bases). The CDR3 extends over 12 amino acids. From germline, CDR1 is MNHEY and CDR2 SVGAGI. The CDR3 nucleotides are TGTGCCAGCAATTACTTACTCGGGGAACTGTTTTTT. Residues: CASNYLLGELFF.

To note about this clonotype: Sequence at one end of the junction differs from germline and may be a read error. J is TRBJ2-1 and V is TRBV11-2, with TRBD2 matching over 11 bases. CDR3 length: 16 amino acids. Germline-derived CDR1 and CDR2 are SGHAT and FQNNGV. The CDR3 sequence is CASSLEASGGYNEQSF. In DNA form, the CDR3 reads TGTGCCAGCAGCTTAGAGGCTAGCGGGGGGTACAACGAGCAGTCCTTC.

Points on this clonotype: A read error is possible here, since a much larger clone lies one base away. The rearrangement links TRBV4-1 to TRBJ2-2; a possible D gene is TRBD1 (5 bases). Germline CDR1 MGHRA, CDR2 YSYEKL. CDR3 size: 14 residues. Trimming shortened V by 1 base and J by 4 bases, and 7 bases separated the two germline ends. The CDR3 region is CASSQVRVTGELFF. CDR3 bases: TGCGCCAGCAGCCAAGTCAGGGTCACCGGGGAGCTGTTTTTT.

In the case of this clonotype: A much larger clone lies one base from this, so it may be a read error. The genes are TRBV10-3 and TRBJ2-2; D is perhaps TRBD2 (5 bases). Per germline, CDR1 ENHRY and CDR2 SYGVKD. CDR3 length equals 15 residues. CDR3 sequence: CAISVLAGGTGELLF. CDR3 bases: TGTGCCATCAGTGTGCTGGCGGGTGGCACCGGGGAGCTGCTTTTT.

On this clonotype: A read error is possible here, since a much larger clone lies one base away. J is TRBJ1-6 and V is TRBV12-3 or TRBV12-4; 10 bases match TRBD1. V lost 7 bases to trimming and J lost 15 bases; unmatched junction nucleotides: 9. The CDR3 totals 13 residues. For the CDR3, the DNA is TGTGCCAGCAAGGGACAGGGGAATAGGGACCTCCACTTT. This gives the protein CASKGQGNRDLHF.

The chain couples TRBV11-2 to TRBJ2-5; tentative D call: TRBD1 (5 bases). Germline CDR1 is SGHAT and CDR2 is FQNNGV. The CDR3 covers 13 residues. The CDR3 loop is CPGSTQGPETQYF. The DNA for the CDR3 is TGTCCCGGCAGCACGCAGGGTCCAGAGACCCAGTACTTC.

To note about this clonotype: The conserved phenylalanine or tryptophan normally closing the CDR3 is absent here, so this likely arose from a read error. The gene calls are TRBV6-5 and TRBJ2-2; 13 nucleotides line up with TRBD2. Germline assignment: CDR1 MNHEY and CDR2 SVGAGI. The CDR3 contains 14 residues. CDR3 loop: CATGTSGDTGELFL. The CDR3 bases are TGTGCCACCGGGACTAGCGGGGACACAGGGGAGCTGTTTTTA.

In this sample, this clonotype turned up once. The junction does not match germline at one end; this may be a read error. V usage is TRBV6-1 and J usage is TRBJ2-3, with D possibly matching TRBD1 (6 bases). This CDR3 region has 14 residues. Per the germline V gene, CDR1 is MNHNS and CDR2 is SASEGT. The chain's CDR3 is CASGVRDTRDRQYF. The CDR3 region has the DNA TGTGCCAGCGGCGTCCGGGACACAAGAGATAGGCAGTATTTT.

About this clonotype: At one end the junction does not follow the germline gene, possibly because of a read error. This sequence joins TRBV11-3 and TRBJ2-2, with 8 bases aligning to TRBD1. Looked up from germline, CDR1 is SGHNT and CDR2 is YENEEA. CDR3 size: 15 residues. The CDR3 loop reads CASSPGQGNSGELFF. The DNA for the CDR3 is TGTGCCAGCAGCCCAGGACAGGGAAACAGCGGGGAGCTGTTTTTT.

This clonotype was seen once. A much larger clone lies a single base off, so this may be a read error. This chain joins TRBV5-4 and TRBJ2-5; TRBD1 agrees at 10 bases. Per germline, CDR1 SGHNT and CDR2 YYREEE (reference sequence). The CDR3 loop spans 14 amino acids. DNA of the CDR3: TGTGCCAACAGCTCCGACAGGGGGCAACAGACCCAGTACTTC. Translating gives CANSSDRGQQTQYF.

This clonotype was seen only a few times. The chain recombines TRBV5-1 with TRBJ1-1; TRBD1 is a possible D gene (5 bases). Trimming pared 1 base from V and 5 bases from J, leaving 12 bases between. Germline CDR1 and CDR2: SGHRS and YFSETQ. This CDR3 region has 14 residues. The CDR3 DNA sequence: TGCGCCAGCAGCTTGCGTTTGGGGGGGACTGAAGCTTTCTTT. Protein product: CASSLRLGGTEAFF.

The genes are TRBV13 and TRBJ2-1, with 13 nucleotides matching TRBD2. CDR3 length: 18 residues. Germline assignment: CDR1 PRHDT and CDR2 FYEKMQ (reference sequence). V dropped 2 bases and J dropped 3; count of bases not matched to a gene: 7. The CDR3: CASSLTGTSGTDYNEQFF. The CDR3 DNA reads TGTGCCAGCAGCTTAACAGGGACTAGCGGGACAGACTACAATGAGCAGTTCTTC.

Points on this clonotype: This CDR3 is missing its conserved last phenylalanine or tryptophan, likely due to a read error. The chain links TRBV11-2 to TRBJ2-1; D may be TRBD1 (5 bases). CDR1 is SGHAT and CDR2 is FQNNGV in the germline V gene. V was cut by 10 bases and J by 4 bases, with 23 bases left in between. This CDR3 has 16 residues. The CDR3 sequence is CANRPTYHLVYNEQFL. DNA of the CDR3: TGTGCCAACAGGCCAACGTACCATCTAGTGTACAATGAGCAGTTCCTC.

On this clonotype itself: One end of the junction does not line up with germline, which may come from a read error. V and J are TRBV6-2 or TRBV6-3 and TRBJ2-3, with D perhaps matching TRBD1 or TRBD2 (5 bases each). This CDR3 is 13 amino acids long. CDR1 and CDR2 (germline): MNHEY, SVGEGT. The chain's CDR3 is CVSSLQEVDTQYF. In DNA, the CDR3 is TGTGTCAGCAGTTTACAGGAGGTAGATACGCAATATTTT.

Details on this clonotype: The conserved phenylalanine or tryptophan normally closing the CDR3 is absent here, so this likely arose from a read error. The chain joins TRBV20-1 to TRBJ2-3; no clear D. Per germline, CDR1 DFQATT and CDR2 SNEGSKA (reference sequence). CDR3 size: 15 residues. V dropped 5 bases and J dropped 1 base, with 16 bases sitting between them. CDR3 amino acids: CSAEVRAVRTDTQYY. DNA for the CDR3: TGCAGTGCTGAAGTTAGAGCCGTTCGCACAGATACGCAGTATTAT.

Note on this clonotype: This clone may be a read error of a much larger clone one base away. The chain couples TRBV7-8 to TRBJ2-3; TRBD2 agrees at 12 bases. The CDR3 is made up of 16 amino acids. Germline trimming cut 5 bases from V and 5 bases from J; bases unmatched to any gene: 8. CDR1 is SGHVS, CDR2 FQNEAQ, per germline. The CDR3 DNA is TGTGCCAGCAGCCGCACTAGCGGGGGGACCGGAGATACGCAGTATTTT. Translating it yields CASSRTSGGTGDTQYF.

This clonotype was recorded at least ten times. V is TRBV12-3 or TRBV12-4 and J is TRBJ1-2; TRBD1 matches at 10 bases. This CDR3 is built from 14 residues. The trim removed 5 bases at V and 5 bases at J, leaving 5 bases unmatched. The CDR3 loop is CASSTRTGGYGYTF. The CDR3 DNA sequence: TGTGCCAGCAGTACCCGGACAGGGGGGTATGGCTACACCTTC.